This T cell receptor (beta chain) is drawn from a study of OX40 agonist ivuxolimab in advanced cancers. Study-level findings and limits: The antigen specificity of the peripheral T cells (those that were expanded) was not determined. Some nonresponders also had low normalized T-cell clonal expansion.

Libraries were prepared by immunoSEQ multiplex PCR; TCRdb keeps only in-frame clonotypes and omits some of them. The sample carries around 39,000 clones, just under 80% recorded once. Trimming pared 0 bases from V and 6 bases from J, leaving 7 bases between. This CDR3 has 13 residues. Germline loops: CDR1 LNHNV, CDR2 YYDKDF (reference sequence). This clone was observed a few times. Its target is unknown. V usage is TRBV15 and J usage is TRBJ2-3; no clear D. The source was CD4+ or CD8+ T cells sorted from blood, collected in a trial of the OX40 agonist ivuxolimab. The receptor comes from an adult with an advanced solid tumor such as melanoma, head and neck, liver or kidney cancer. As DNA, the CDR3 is TGTGCCACCAGCAGAGATCGGGTGGATACGCAGTATTTT. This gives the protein CATSRDRVDTQYF.